One sample yielded the 22 T cell receptor beta chains listed below, sequenced in a study of T cell repertoires in cytomegalovirus infection. For these TCRs, the target antigens are not known. MiXCR was run by TCRdb on the reads, yielding one entry per CDR3 protein. The sample shows roughly 920,000 distinct CDR3 sequences, roughly 31% of them seen only once. The sequencing used cultured CD8+ T cells from PBMCs, collected from culture after CMV antigen stimulation. All receptors come from a human donor in good health (CMV status not recorded). Some clones in this sample may be carry-over from other donors' samples.

Turning to this clonotype: The junction differs from germline at one of its ends, possibly a read error. This chain joins TRBV11-2 and TRBJ2-5; TRBD1 aligns across 8 bases. The CDR3 contains 16 residues. In germline, CDR1 is SGHAT, CDR2 FQNNGV. The CDR3 DNA reads TGTGCCAGCGGCTTCACCTGGACAGGGCGCCAAGAGACCCAGTACTTC. This gives the protein CASGFTWTGRQETQYF.

The rearrangement links TRBV6-2 or TRBV6-3 to TRBJ2-5, with D maybe TRBD2 (5 bases). The germline CDR1 and CDR2 sequences are MNHEY and SVGEGT. The CDR3 covers 14 residues. With 2 bases removed from V and 5 bases from J, the gap between germline ends came to 12 bases. The CDR3 protein is CASSYKLGGETQYF. DNA of the CDR3: TGTGCCAGCAGTTACAAGCTAGGCGGGGAGACCCAGTACTTC.

This clonotype was seen repeatedly, ten times or more. CDR3 amino acids: CASSQDRGTRTDTQYF. CDR3 nucleotides: TGCGCCAGCAGCCAAGATCGCGGGACTAGGACAGATACGCAGTATTTT. This chain connects TRBV4-3 to TRBJ2-3; TRBD2 agrees at 8 bases. Germline assignment: CDR1 LGHNA and CDR2 YSLEER. V shed 0 bases and J 3 bases; nucleotides not matched to a gene: 5. The CDR3 contains 16 residues.

This clonotype was seen ten or more times. The chain employs TRBV7-2 and TRBJ1-2; 10 positions agree with TRBD1. Germline V gene sequence: CDR1 SGHTA, CDR2 FQGNSA. The V gene end was trimmed by 5 bases and the J gene end by 3 bases; junction bases not matched to a gene: 12. The CDR3 has 17 amino acids. The CDR3: CASSLMSRDRGYYGYTF. In DNA form, the CDR3 reads TGTGCCAGCAGCCTCATGTCCCGGGACAGGGGCTACTATGGCTACACCTTC.

The V call is TRBV27, the J call TRBJ2-2; 8 nucleotides agree with TRBD1. After removal of 4 bases from V and 1 base from J, the junction contained 2 bases not matched to a gene. The germline CDR1 and CDR2 sequences are MNHEY and SMNVEV (reference sequence). The CDR3 is 15 amino acids. This CDR3 reads CASSWGTGNTGELFF. In DNA form, the CDR3 reads TGTGCCAGCAGTTGGGGGACAGGGAACACCGGGGAGCTGTTTTTT.

The rearrangement joins TRBV27 to TRBJ1-1; D call uncertain. Germline lookup yields CDR1 MNHEY and CDR2 SMNVEV (reference sequence). Trimming shortened V by 3 bases and J by 4 bases, and 12 bases separated the two germline ends. This CDR3 region has 14 residues. Written as DNA, the CDR3 is TGTGCCAGCAGTTTTTCGACCGTAGGCACTGAAGCTTTCTTT. This codes for CASSFSTVGTEAFF.

The chain joins TRBV7-6 to TRBJ1-1, with 8 bases identical to TRBD1. Germline-derived CDR1 and CDR2 are SGHVS and FNYEAQ. The ends lost 4 bases at V and 4 bases at J; junction bases unmatched: 8. The CDR3 runs to 15 residues. The CDR3 loop is CASSSRGQGVTEAFF. In nucleotides, the CDR3 is TGTGCCAGCAGCTCGAGAGGACAGGGTGTCACTGAAGCTTTCTTT. The complete variable domain, with remaining parts taken from reference TRBV7-6 and TRBJ1-1, reads GAGVSQSPRYKVTKRGQDVALRCDPISGHVSLYWYRQALGQGPEFLTYFNYEAQQDKSGLPNDRFSAERPEGSISTLTIQRTEQRDSAMYRCASSSRGQGVTEAFFGQGTRLTVV.

This clonotype was recorded at least ten times. J is TRBJ2-2 and V is TRBV7-8, with D maybe TRBD2 (6 bases). Germline lookup yields CDR1 SGHVS and CDR2 FQNEAQ. Trimming left V 8 bases short and J 0 bases short, with 16 bases between. This CDR3 comprises 16 residues. CDR3: CASGLRESPNTGELFF. CDR3 DNA: TGTGCCAGCGGACTAAGGGAATCTCCGAACACCGGGGAGCTGTTTTTT.

A few counts support this clonotype. The chain couples TRBV25-1 to TRBJ1-1, with D unclear. V was shortened by 6 bases and J by 6 bases, with 14 bases between the two germline ends. This CDR3 region has 13 residues. Germline V gene lookup returns CDR1 MGHDK and CDR2 SYGVNS. The CDR3 protein is CASRRAPVAEAFF. The CDR3 nucleotides read TGTGCCAGCAGGCGGGCCCCCGTCGCTGAAGCTTTCTTT. Together with reference TRBV25-1 and TRBJ1-1, the CDR3 gives the full variable domain: EADIYQTPRYLVIGTGKKITLECSQTMGHDKMYWYQQDPGMELHLIHYSYGVNSTEKGDLSSESTVSRIRTEHFPLTLESARPSHTSQYLCASRRAPVAEAFFGQGTRLTVV.

V gene TRBV6-5 combines with J gene TRBJ1-2; D may be TRBD1 (5 bases). V was trimmed by 7 bases and J by 1 base, leaving 16 bases between them. Germline CDR1 and CDR2: MNHEY and SVGAGI. The CDR3 is 15 amino acids. The CDR3 nucleotides read TGTGCCAGCACCTTGGGGGTGGGGTTTAACTATGGCTACACCTTC. As protein: CASTLGVGFNYGYTF.

The V call is TRBV19, the J call TRBJ2-2; 12 bases align to TRBD2. The germline V gene encodes CDR1 LNHDA and CDR2 SQIVND (reference sequence). Trimming cost V 5 bases and J 3 bases; bases outside gene matches: 10. The CDR3 runs 18 residues. Here the CDR3 reads CASSVPPSGGAYTGELFF. The CDR3 nucleotides are TGTGCCAGTAGTGTCCCCCCTAGCGGGGGGGCCTACACCGGGGAGCTGTTTTTT.

Worth noting for this clonotype: With a much larger clone just one base away, this may be a read error. The V call is TRBV7-2, the J call TRBJ2-1; perhaps TRBD1 as D (6 bases). CDR3 length equals 17 residues. CDR1 and CDR2 (germline): SGHTA, FQGNSA. Trimming removed 0 bases from V and 2 bases from J, with 14 bases in between. The CDR3 DNA is TGTGCCAGCAGCTTAGCGGCTGGGACACACACCTACAATGAGCAGTTCTTC. Its translation: CASSLAAGTHTYNEQFF.

V and J are TRBV3-1 and TRBJ1-1; D is unresolved. Per germline, CDR1 LGHDT and CDR2 YNNKEL (reference sequence). Trimming removed 4 bases at V and 1 base at J, with 10 bases between. The CDR3 has 14 amino acids. The CDR3 DNA is TGTGCCAGCAGCCTAAGATACAAGAACACTGAAGCTTTCTTT. It translates to CASSLRYKNTEAFF.

The gene calls are TRBV19 and TRBJ2-1; weak D call: TRBD2 (5 bases). Trimming removed 7 bases at V and 6 bases at J, with 16 bases between. The CDR3 has 14 residues. CDR1 is LNHDA and CDR2 is SQIVND in the germline V gene (reference sequence). The CDR3 loop reads CASNLGLAANEQFF. The CDR3 nucleotides are TGTGCCAGTAATCTAGGGCTAGCAGCCAATGAGCAGTTCTTC.

This clonotype has only a few counts. The chain links TRBV7-2 to TRBJ1-5; TRBD1 aligns across 8 bases. The CDR3 contains 15 residues. Germline V gene sequence: CDR1 SGHTA, CDR2 FQGNSA. The V and J ends lost 4 bases and 6 bases, in that order; junction bases with no gene match: 8. The CDR3 bases are TGTGCCAGCAGCTCGGACAGGGAAGTGGGTCAGCCCCAGCATTTT. Protein: CASSSDREVGQPQHF.

V is TRBV5-5 and J is TRBJ2-5, with D perhaps matching TRBD1 (6 bases). CDR1 is SGHKS, CDR2 YYEKEE, per germline (reference sequence). CDR3 size: 17 residues. The V gene lost 4 bases and the J gene lost 4 bases, with 23 bases spanning the gap. CDR3 residues: CASSRLGDRHIRETQYF. The CDR3 nucleotides read TGTGCCAGCAGCCGGTTGGGAGACAGGCATATTCGAGAGACCCAGTACTTC.

The chain uses TRBV7-9 and TRBJ2-2; D might be TRBD1 or TRBD2, each matching 6 bases. The V gene lost 6 bases and the J gene lost 4 bases, with 15 bases spanning the gap. In germline, CDR1 is SEHNR, CDR2 FQNEAQ (reference sequence). This CDR3 has 15 residues. The CDR3 DNA reads TGTGCCAGCAGGATTATAACGGGGGCCACCGGGGAGCTGTTTTTT. Its translation: CASRIITGATGELFF.

This clonotype came up many times. The chain carries TRBV7-9 and TRBJ2-5; D uncertain. CDR3 length: 15 residues. CDR1 is SEHNR and CDR2 is FQNEAQ in the germline V gene (reference sequence). The V gene lost 10 bases and the J gene lost 5 bases, with 23 bases spanning the gap. CDR3 protein: CATVGSAKGRETQYF. The CDR3 DNA sequence: TGTGCCACAGTGGGATCGGCTAAAGGACGGGAGACCCAGTACTTC.

There are a few counts of this clonotype. The V call is TRBV6-2 or TRBV6-3, the J call TRBJ2-7; no reliable D call. The V gene lost 5 bases and the J gene lost 4 bases, with 9 bases spanning the gap. In germline, CDR1 is MNHEY, CDR2 SVGEGT. The CDR3 totals 12 residues. The CDR3 is CASSETRYEQYV. The CDR3, as DNA: TGTGCCAGCAGTGAAACTCGATACGAGCAGTACGTC.

Comment on this clonotype: One end of the junction fails to match germline, which may point to a read error. The gene calls are TRBV5-4 and TRBJ1-2; 11 bases agree with TRBD1. Germline values: CDR1 SGHNT, CDR2 YYREEE (reference sequence). The CDR3 length is 15 residues. The CDR3 DNA is TGTGTCAGCAGCACAGGACAGGGGGCGGACTATGGCTACACCTTC. Amino acid sequence: CVSSTGQGADYGYTF.

This clonotype was detected many times. This sequence joins TRBV27 and TRBJ1-5, with D possibly matching TRBD1 (6 bases). V was trimmed by 5 bases and J by 2 bases, leaving 10 bases between them. CDR3 length: 14 residues. The V gene's germline CDR1 is MNHEY and CDR2 SMNVEV (reference sequence). The CDR3 protein is CASSPRQGNQPQHF. The CDR3 DNA follows: TGTGCCAGCAGTCCTCGACAGGGCAATCAGCCCCAGCATTTT.

The rearrangement uses TRBV7-6 and TRBJ1-2; D is unclear. Germline V lookup: CDR1 SGHVS, CDR2 FNYEAQ. The V end lost 5 bases, the J end lost 8 bases, and 12 bases lay between the germline ends. The CDR3 is 12 amino acids. CDR3 coding DNA: TGTGCCAGCAGCCCCGAGAACGTCGGCTACACCTTC. Its protein is CASSPENVGYTF.